This is a list of T cell receptor beta chains from one sample in a study of blood T cell repertoires in COVID-19. The table came from immunoSEQ multiplex PCR; TCRdb's copy has only in-frame clones and leaves some out. The sample shows more than 300,000 clones, more than 75% of them seen only once. The sequencing sample was made of peripheral blood. The receptors were gathered from a woman aged 30 to 39 with COVID-19, enrolled during active disease. Both conserved end residues are part of each CDR3. The order of the fields is D gene, V gene, clone size, CDR3 length, J gene, CDR3 DNA, CDR3 protein. D genes are given only for firm matches. Clone sizes are given selectively: once, few, many, or a class where the clone is expanded.

NA	TRBV5-4	once	15	TRBJ2-7	TGTGCCAGCAGCCGTGGACAAGGGGGTTCCTACGAGCAGTACTTC	CASSRGQGGSYEQYF
TRBD1	TRBV4-1	NA	16	TRBJ2-7	TGCGCCAGCAGCCCAAGGACAGGGGCGGACTCCTACGAGCAGTACTTC	CASSPRTGADSYEQYF
NA	TRBV14	NA	15	TRBJ2-7	TGTGCCAGCAGCCCCCTCCCCGGGACACCCTACGAGCAGTACTTC	CASSPLPGTPYEQYF
TRBD1	TRBV2	NA	15	TRBJ1-6	TGTGCCAGCAGTACAACCGGGACAGCTAATTCACCCCTCCACTTT	CASSTTGTANSPLHF
NA	TRBV24-1	NA	14	TRBJ2-1	TGTGCCACCAGCAGGGATCAGGTCTACAATGAGCAGTTCTTC	CATSRDQVYNEQFF
NA	TRBV5-4	NA	15	TRBJ2-1	TGTGCCAGCAGGATCTGGGGGGTACCCTACAATGAGCAGTTCTTC	CASRIWGVPYNEQFF
TRBD2	TRBV11-2	NA	16	TRBJ2-5	TGTGCCAGCAGCTCGGGGGGTCCGCCGCCCCAAGAGACCCAGTACTTC	CASSSGGPPPQETQYF
NA	TRBV9	once	15	TRBJ2-3	TGTGCCAGCAGTCTCGGGCCCTTAGGGGGAGATACGCAGTATTTT	CASSLGPLGGDTQYF
TRBD2	TRBV30	once	13	TRBJ2-7	TGTGCCTGGAGTGGCGGGAGGACGTACGAGCAGTACTTC	CAWSGGRTYEQYF
TRBD2	TRBV14	few	15	TRBJ2-2	TGTGCCAGCAGCCGGACTAGCGGGTTTACCGGGGAGCTGTTTTTT	CASSRTSGFTGELFF
TRBD1	TRBV5-6	NA	14	TRBJ2-7	TGTGCCAGCACCGGGACGACAGGGGGCTACGAGCAGTACTTC	CASTGTTGGYEQYF
NA	TRBV6-5	NA	14	TRBJ1-6	TGTGCCAGCAGTTACGGCAGGGAAAATTCACCCCTCCACTTT	CASSYGRENSPLHF
TRBD2	TRBV7-6	NA	17	TRBJ2-1	TGTGCCAGCAGCGCTAAACTAGCGGCCAGCTCCTACAATGAGCAGTTCTTC	CASSAKLAASSYNEQFF
TRBD1	TRBV28	NA	13	TRBJ1-2	TGTGCCAGCAGGCGACCAACAGGGGTCGGCTACACCTTC	CASRRPTGVGYTF
NA	TRBV6-6	NA	14	TRBJ2-5	TGTGCCACCCGGGGGTGGGAATTCCAAGAGACCCAGTACTTC	CATRGWEFQETQYF
TRBD1	TRBV27	NA	14	TRBJ1-4	TGTGCCAGCAGGAAGGGACAGGTCGATGAAAAACTGTTTTTT	CASRKGQVDEKLFF
TRBD2	TRBV4-2	once	15	TRBJ2-7	TGTGCCAGCAGCCGACAGGCTAGCGGGAGTTGGGAGCAGTACTTC	CASSRQASGSWEQYF
TRBD1	TRBV18	NA	15	TRBJ1-5	TGTGCCAGCTCACCCGGACAGGGGAAGAATCAGCCCCAGCATTTT	CASSPGQGKNQPQHF
NA	TRBV18	NA	15	TRBJ1-4	TGTGCCAGCTCAAGCAGCCATGGAGGTAATGAAAAACTGTTTTTT	CASSSSHGGNEKLFF
NA	TRBV9	NA	14	TRBJ1-1	TGTGCCAGCAGCGTAGCTATAGGGGTCACTGAAGCTTTCTTT	CASSVAIGVTEAFF
NA	TRBV28	NA	19	TRBJ1-1	TGTGCCAGCAGTTTCGCCTTACAGGGTTCAAGGACCTACAACACTGAAGCTTTCTTT	CASSFALQGSRTYNTEAFF
NA	TRBV5-6	NA	15	TRBJ2-2	TGTGCCAGCAGCCCCCGAGCTGCGAACACCGGGGAGCTGTTTTTT	CASSPRAANTGELFF
TRBD1	TRBV5-1	NA	15	TRBJ1-1	TGCGCCAGCAGCTATACCGGGACAGGGAACACTGAAGCTTTCTTT	CASSYTGTGNTEAFF
TRBD1	TRBV11-2	NA	14	TRBJ2-7	TGTGCCAGCAGCACCGGACAGGGGGCATACGAGCAGTACTTC	CASSTGQGAYEQYF
NA	TRBV19	NA	16	TRBJ1-4	TGTGCCAGTACCGACGGGGGAGGGAGAACTAATGAAAAACTGTTTTTT	CASTDGGGRTNEKLFF
TRBD1	TRBV27	NA	14	TRBJ1-1	TGTGCCAGCAGTCGGACAGGGGGCCACACTGAAGCTTTCTTT	CASSRTGGHTEAFF
TRBD1	TRBV19	NA	14	TRBJ2-3	TGTGCCAGTAGTCCGGGACAGGGCACAGATACGCAGTATTTT	CASSPGQGTDTQYF
TRBD1	TRBV12-5	NA	15	TRBJ2-1	TGTGCTAGTGGTATGAGGGGACAGGGATACAATGAGCAGTTCTTC	CASGMRGQGYNEQFF
NA	TRBV15	NA	14	TRBJ2-7	TGTGCCACCAGCAGGGGATCAGGGGCCTACGAGCAGTACTTC	CATSRGSGAYEQYF
NA	TRBV11-2	NA	14	TRBJ2-7	TGTGCCAGCAGCCCCACCGGGGGGCCGTACGAGCAGTACTTC	CASSPTGGPYEQYF
NA	TRBV7-2	NA	15	TRBJ2-1	TGTGCCAGCAGCTTATCCCCTAGCGCCAACAATGAGCAGTTCTTC	CASSLSPSANNEQFF
TRBD1	TRBV30	NA	13	TRBJ2-5	TGTGCCTGGAGTCGCAGGGGGCTTGAGACCCAGTACTTC	CAWSRRGLETQYF
NA	TRBV4-1	NA	14	TRBJ2-7	TGCGCCAGCAGCCCCCGGGACACATCCTACGAGCAGTACTTC	CASSPRDTSYEQYF
NA	TRBV29-1	NA	12	TRBJ1-1	TGCAGCGTCCGCTCAGGGAACACTGAAGCTTTCTTT	CSVRSGNTEAFF
TRBD2	TRBV7-7	NA	16	TRBJ2-3	TGTGCTAGCAGCTTAGGGGTAGCGGGAGTCGGAGATACGCAGTATTTT	CASSLGVAGVGDTQYF
TRBD1	TRBV4-2	NA	18	TRBJ2-1	TGTGCCAGCAGCCAAGCTATTACAGGGGGCAGAATGTACAATGAGCAGTTCTTC	CASSQAITGGRMYNEQFF
NA	TRBV5-4	NA	14	TRBJ1-1	TGTGCCAGCAGCTGGATCGAGGGTGGAACTGAAGCTTTCTTT	CASSWIEGGTEAFF
NA	TRBV5-6	NA	14	TRBJ1-4	TGTGCCAGCAGCTCGACCCCGTCAGGTGAAAAACTGTTTTTT	CASSSTPSGEKLFF
TRBD1	TRBV7-9	once	17	TRBJ2-3	TGTGCCAGCAGCTTTCCGGGACAGGGGGCCTTCACAGATACGCAGTATTTT	CASSFPGQGAFTDTQYF
NA	TRBV21-1	NA	13	TRBJ2-3	TGTGCCAGCAGCAGCGGGGGCACAGATACGCAGTATTTT	CASSSGGTDTQYF
TRBD1	TRBV30	NA	13	TRBJ2-7	TGTGCCTGGAGTGTAAGGGGACAGGGCGAGCAGTACTTC	CAWSVRGQGEQYF
TRBD2	TRBV4-3	NA	20	TRBJ2-7	TGCGCCAGCAGCCAAGGGTTAACTAGCGGGAGAGTCGGGGTTATATACGAGCAGTACTTC	CASSQGLTSGRVGVIYEQYF